This T cell receptor (beta chain) originates from a study of CD8 T cells in Susac syndrome. As for the study in general: Patients with Susac syndrome who were sequenced included 5 or 6 with active disease and fewer than ten in remission.

Germline CDR1 is LNHDA and CDR2 is SQIVND (reference sequence). This CDR3 contains 13 residues. V lost 3 bases to trimming and J lost 4 bases, with 10 bases between them. Random hexamers were used to reverse transcribe an amount of roughly 0.5 to 1 ug RNA. A multiplex approach, immunoSEQ multiplex PCR, amplified TCR beta CDR3 across 54 Vbeta and 13 Jbeta. MiXCR, run by TCRdb on the immunoSEQ multiplex PCR reads, gives a single entry per CDR3 protein. The repertoire holds about 71,000 distinct CDR3 sequences, with 93% as singletons. Regarding this clonotype: What it binds is unknown.

The T cells that were sequenced for TCR beta were CD8+ and CD4+ cells from blood. General study results and limits: The CD4+ T cell repertoires of Susac syndrome were found to show no clonal expansion.

Sequenced sample: CD4+ T cells from PBMCs. The sequence was collected from a human donor with Susac syndrome. This rearrangement joins TRBV19 to TRBJ2-7; D may correspond to TRBD1 or TRBD2 (5 bases each). The CDR3 reads CASSIIWGYEQYF. For the CDR3, the DNA is TGTGCCAGTAGTATCATATGGGGGTACGAGCAGTACTTC. Full variable domain (remainder filled in from reference TRBV19 and TRBJ2-7): DGGITQSPKYLFRKEGQNVTLSCEQNLNHDAMYWYRQDPGQGLRLIYYSQIVNDFQKGDIAEGYSVSREKKESFPLTVTSAQKNPTAFYLCASSIIWGYEQYFGPGTRLTVT.